Shown below are 15 T cell receptor beta chains from a single sample sequenced in a study of blood T cell repertoires in COVID-19. Profiling relied on immunoSEQ multiplex PCR, and the TCRdb table lists in-frame clones only, not all of them. The profile shows 95,000 to 150,000 clones, about 89% of them singletons. Sequencing input: peripheral blood. The receptors come from a woman aged 70-85 years with acute or convalescent COVID-19.

The V gene is TRBV5-4, the J gene TRBJ2-1, with D perhaps matching TRBD2 (7 bases). This CDR3 is 15 amino acids long. V was pared by 6 bases and J by 6 bases, with 19 bases between. Germline CDR1 reads SGHNT; CDR2 reads YYREEE (reference sequence). The CDR3 protein is CASTSMEGGGNEQFF. The CDR3 DNA reads TGTGCCAGCACCTCAATGGAGGGGGGGGGCAATGAGCAGTTCTTC.

This chain connects TRBV28 to TRBJ1-2; 10 bases fit TRBD1. With 5 bases clipped from V and 3 bases from J, the junction kept 6 bases outside the gene matches. CDR1 is MDHEN and CDR2 is SYDVKM in the germline V gene. This CDR3 has 15 residues. CDR3 in amino acids: CASSTRQGADYGYTF. CDR3 sequence (DNA): TGTGCCAGCAGTACGCGACAGGGGGCGGACTATGGCTACACCTTC.

This clone turned up a few times. V is TRBV14 and J is TRBJ1-4; 9 nucleotides line up with TRBD1. CDR3 size: 14 residues. V lost 4 bases to trimming and J lost 3 bases; unmatched junction nucleotides: 0. Germline V lookup: CDR1 SGHDN, CDR2 FVKESK. CDR3 in amino acids: CASSRTGANEKLFF. Written as DNA, the CDR3 is TGTGCCAGCAGCCGGACAGGGGCTAATGAAAAACTGTTTTTT.

This rearrangement joins TRBV6-5 to TRBJ2-7; 9 bases are shared with TRBD1. V lost 5 bases and J lost 5; bases outside the gene matches: 10. This CDR3 has 15 amino acids. From germline, CDR1 is MNHEY and CDR2 SVGAGI. The CDR3 DNA follows: TGTGCCAGCAGTCCCTTGGGACAGGGTTTGGACGAGCAGTACTTC. Its translation is CASSPLGQGLDEQYF.

The CDR3 region is CASSFQVSSYEQYF. The CDR3 DNA reads TGTGCCAGCAGCTTTCAGGTTTCCTCCTACGAGCAGTACTTC. The chain employs TRBV11-2 and TRBJ2-7; D not certain. Per the germline V gene, CDR1 is SGHAT and CDR2 is FQNNGV. Deletions cut 3 bases from V and 0 bases from J, with 9 bases between. The CDR3 totals 14 residues.

This chain uses TRBV28 with TRBJ1-6; 7 bases are a match to TRBD1. The CDR3 covers 18 residues. Per germline, CDR1 MDHEN and CDR2 SYDVKM. With V trimmed by 3 bases and J by 0 bases, 8 bases remained unmatched. Here the CDR3 DNA reads TGTGCCAGCAGTTTGGGGGCAGGGGGAAGCTCCTATAATTCACCCCTCCACTTT. Protein product: CASSLGAGGSSYNSPLHF.

This sequence joins TRBV3-1 (or the pseudogene TRBV3-2) and TRBJ2-7, with D perhaps TRBD2 (6 bases). Trimming cost V 0 bases and J 7 bases, with 16 bases left between them. This CDR3 spans 15 amino acids. The V gene's germline CDR1 is LGHDT and CDR2 YNNKEL (reference sequence). This CDR3 is CASSQDTGVLREQYF. CDR3 sequence (DNA): TGTGCCAGCAGCCAAGATACGGGGGTTCTACGAGAGCAGTACTTC.

This chain uses TRBV6-5 with TRBJ2-2; 9 bases are shared with TRBD1. The ends lost 6 bases at V and 3 bases at J; junction bases unmatched: 5. The CDR3 has 15 amino acids. CDR1 and CDR2 from the germline V gene are MNHEY and SVGAGI. CDR3 coding DNA: TGTGCCAGCAGGGGGGACAGGGTGGACACCGGGGAGCTGTTTTTT. Translated, it gives CASRGDRVDTGELFF.

The rearrangement uses TRBV7-9 and TRBJ2-7; D possibly corresponds to TRBD2 (5 bases). Germline V gene sequence: CDR1 SEHNR, CDR2 FQNEAQ (reference sequence). CDR3 length: 12 amino acids. Trimming took 5 bases from V and 6 from J, leaving 11 bases between them. CDR3 region: CASSPSQREQYF. For the CDR3, the DNA is TGTGCCAGCAGCCCTAGCCAGCGCGAGCAGTACTTC.

V usage is TRBV7-9 and J usage is TRBJ1-2; 8 nucleotides align to TRBD1. J was trimmed by 3 bases and V by 6 bases; bases with no gene match: 6. The germline CDR1 and CDR2 sequences are SEHNR and FQNEAQ (reference sequence). The CDR3 has 14 amino acids. CDR3 loop: CASRQTGDDYGYTF. In DNA form, the CDR3 reads TGTGCCAGCAGGCAGACAGGGGACGACTATGGCTACACCTTC.

The V and J genes are TRBV18 and TRBJ1-1; D is possibly TRBD1 (5 bases). CDR3 size: 14 residues. CDR1 and CDR2 from the germline V gene are KGHSH and LQKENI. V gave up 6 bases and J gave up 1 base, with 12 bases separating them. The CDR3 sequence: CASSFDGQNTEAFF. The DNA of the CDR3 is TGTGCCAGCTCGTTCGACGGACAGAACACTGAAGCTTTCTTT.

The chain couples TRBV5-1 to TRBJ1-4; TRBD1 agrees at 9 bases. The V segment lost 4 bases and the J segment 8 bases; nucleotides outside the gene matches: 12. Germline CDR1 reads SGHRS; CDR2 reads YFSETQ. The CDR3 sequence is 16 residues long. In nucleotides, the CDR3 is TGCGCCAGCAGCACGGGAATACAGGGGGCGTACGAAAAACTGTTTTTT. Translation: CASSTGIQGAYEKLFF.

The J gene is TRBJ2-2, the V gene TRBV7-3, with 11 bases fitting TRBD1. Germline-derived CDR1 and CDR2 are SGHTA and FQGTGA. This CDR3 contains 16 residues. V was clipped by 5 bases and J by 6 bases; unmatched bases: 8. CDR3 amino acids: CASSLGQGASAGELFF. As DNA, the CDR3 is TGTGCCAGCAGCCTAGGACAGGGGGCTTCGGCCGGGGAGCTGTTTTTT.

The chain links TRBV9 to TRBJ1-1; D possibly corresponds to TRBD1 (5 bases). This CDR3 region has 13 residues. Deletions cut 5 bases from V and 8 bases from J, with 16 bases between. CDR1 is SGDLS, CDR2 YYNGEE, per germline. The CDR3 nucleotides are TGTGCCAGCAGAGCCCCGGGGGGGAAGGAAGCTTTCTTT. It is translated as CASRAPGGKEAFF.

The chain uses TRBV18 and TRBJ2-7; a possible D gene is TRBD2 (5 bases). This CDR3 spans 15 amino acids. Germline values: CDR1 KGHSH, CDR2 LQKENI. Deletions cut 2 bases from V and 7 bases from J, with 18 bases between. This chain's CDR3 is CASSPLVDRRLEQYF. The CDR3 nucleotides are TGTGCCAGCTCACCATTGGTGGACCGGAGGCTGGAGCAGTACTTC.